Presented here are 9 T cell receptor beta chains from one specimen sequenced in a study of T cells in Graves' hyperthyroidism and ophthalmopathy. Researchers amplified the TCR beta CDR3 regions from RNA transcripts. During a first-round RT-PCR of the TCR CDR3, the HTBI primer set was used. MiXCR was run by TCRdb on the multiplex PCR reads, yielding one entry per CDR3 protein. The sample has just under 750,000 distinct CDR3 sequences, around a third seen once. What was sequenced was blood. The receptors were gathered from a woman in her forties with Graves' hyperthyroidism.

The chain employs TRBV30 and TRBJ2-5, with a possible D match to TRBD2 (6 bases). Trimming pared 2 bases from V and 2 bases from J, leaving 15 bases between. CDR3 length: 15 residues. Germline V gene sequence: CDR1 GTSNPN, CDR2 SVGIG (reference sequence). CDR3 in amino acids: CAWSHSGRAQETQYF. The DNA of the CDR3 is TGTGCCTGGAGTCATAGCGGCCGCGCTCAAGAGACCCAGTACTTC.

There are a few counts of this clonotype. The chain couples TRBV15 to TRBJ1-1; D is uncertain. V was trimmed by 4 bases and J by 1 base, leaving 7 bases between them. The CDR3 is 13 amino acids. CDR1 is LNHNV and CDR2 is YYDKDF in the germline V gene (reference sequence). The CDR3 loop reads CATSNYRNTEAFF. DNA of the CDR3: TGTGCCACCAGCAATTACAGGAACACTGAAGCTTTCTTT. The full variable domain, with the rest looked up from reference TRBV15 and TRBJ1-1, is DAMVIQNPRYQVTQFGKPVTLSCSQTLNHNVMYWYQQKSSQAPKLLFHYYDKDFNNEADTPDNFQSRRPNTSFCFLDIRSPGLGDTAMYLCATSNYRNTEAFFGQGTRLTVV.

The chain has TRBV15 and TRBJ2-3; the D is unclear. Germline CDR1 and CDR2: LNHNV and YYDKDF (reference sequence). Trimming took off 0 bases at V and 1 base at J, with 14 bases between the two ends. This CDR3 is built from 17 residues. CDR3 DNA: TGTGCCACCAGCAGAGATCTAATAGGGTTTGGCACAGATACGCAGTATTTT. It specifies CATSRDLIGFGTDTQYF.

V and J are TRBV5-1 and TRBJ1-1; 8 bases map to TRBD1. The CDR3 is 15 amino acids. With V trimmed by 4 bases and J by 2 bases, 7 bases remained unmatched. Per the germline V gene, CDR1 is SGHRS and CDR2 is YFSETQ. CDR3 region: CASSPTTGGNTEAFF. DNA of the CDR3: TGCGCCAGCAGCCCCACCACAGGGGGTAACACTGAAGCTTTCTTT.

This clonotype was detected only a few times. CDR3: CASSTSGTSGQETQYF. The DNA for the CDR3 is TGCGCCAGCAGCACCTCCGGGACTAGCGGTCAAGAGACCCAGTACTTC. The genes are TRBV5-1 and TRBJ2-5, with 11 bases matching TRBD2. Trimming removed 4 bases from V and 2 bases from J; junction bases left unmatched: 7. The CDR3 extends over 16 amino acids. Germline CDR1 SGHRS, CDR2 YFSETQ.

This chain links TRBV13 with TRBJ2-5; 11 bases match TRBD2. Germline assignment: CDR1 PRHDT and CDR2 FYEKMQ (reference sequence). With V trimmed by 1 base and J by 2 bases, 3 bases remained unmatched. The CDR3 contains 16 residues. CDR3 in amino acids: CASSLAGLAVQETQYF. In DNA form, the CDR3 reads TGTGCCAGCAGCTTAGCGGGACTAGCGGTACAAGAGACCCAGTACTTC.

V gene TRBV12-3 or TRBV12-4 combines with J gene TRBJ1-5; possible D gene TRBD1, 5 bases. There are 18 residues in the CDR3. V shed 2 bases and J shed 7 bases, with 24 bases lying between them. The CDR3: CASSLFGAGTSPSQPQHF. DNA for the CDR3: TGTGCCAGCAGTTTATTCGGGGCAGGGACCTCCCCTAGCCAGCCCCAGCATTTT.

This chain links TRBV7-9 with TRBJ2-7, with 10 bases fitting TRBD1. Germline-derived CDR1 and CDR2 are SEHNR and FQNEAQ (reference sequence). Trimming at V came to 3 bases and at J to 4 bases, leaving 6 bases not matched to a gene. This CDR3 spans 15 amino acids. CDR3 sequence reads: CASSFGTGDLYEQYF. In nucleotides, the CDR3 is TGTGCCAGCAGCTTCGGGACAGGGGATCTATACGAGCAGTACTTC.

The V gene is TRBV29-1, the J gene TRBJ2-7, with TRBD1 matching 10 bases. Per germline, CDR1 SQVTM and CDR2 ANQGSEA. Unmatched junction bases numbered 8, after V lost 3 bases and J lost 3 bases. The length of the CDR3 is 15 residues. This CDR3 is CSVDSSGQGHYEQYF. In nucleotides, the CDR3 is TGCAGCGTTGATTCCTCGGGACAGGGGCACTACGAGCAGTACTTC.